This T cell receptor beta chain originates from a study of T-cell memory formation after mild COVID-19 (dated by TCRdb to 2020 to 2023). About the investigation overall: TCR sequence clusters from the two donors were largely donor specific. Longitudinal TCRalpha and TCRbeta repertoire sequencing tracked T-cell clones expanding and contracting after mild COVID-19 in a couple of donors. The cohort comprised two young, previously healthy adult volunteers, one female and one male.

The CDR3 runs 14 amino acids, cysteine and phenylalanine included. CDR3 DNA only is kept here, 42 bases in frame from base 1. CDR1 MGHDK and CDR2 SYGVNS are derived from the germline V gene. At the junction V is shortened by 5 bases and J by 5 bases, with 15 bases in between. The sequencer was an Illumina NovaSeq 6000. Using 5'RACE with constant-segment primers, TCRalpha and TCRbeta cDNA libraries were constructed, with sample barcodes and unique molecular identifiers added in the process. RNA was extracted from every sample with Trizol reagent. Library amplification was performed in two PCR steps, and a second sample barcode and Illumina TruSeq adapters were introduced in the second step. Sequencing of the libraries was done on an Illumina NovaSeq, producing 2 x 150 bp paired-end reads. As for the original processing: With migec v1.2.7, reads were demultiplexed and then collapsed into UMI-guided consensus sequences. Using mixcr v2.1.11, UMI consensuses were aligned to TRA and TRB V and J templates and then assembled into clonotypes. Clonotypes were classified as expanded or contracted when called significant by both edgeR and NoisET, with noise models trained on biological replicates. For edgeR calls, the thresholds were a false discovery rate-adjusted p below 0.01 and a log2 fold-change of 1. As an exploratory analysis of dynamics, max-normalized trajectories of the 1000 most abundant clonotypes were examined with PCA combined with hierarchical clustering. Separately sequenced CD4+ and CD8+ repertoires were used to assign the CD4 or CD8 phenotype of responding clones. In TCRdb, the public reads were trimmed at Q25 with fastp and aligned with MiXCR, with productive beta chains retained. Every entry covers one CDR3 protein and lists the most common genes and DNA from its rows. In this record, the V and J calls reflect TCRdb's handling and not the investigators' own analysis. A total of 300,000 to 400,000 distinct CDR3 sequences appear in this sample, around 27% of them only once. Roughly 14% of the sample is held by the ten biggest clonotypes.

Overall results and qualifications from the work: SARS-CoV-2 specificity was not confirmed for the second-wave clones peaking on day 37. From day 15 to 85, contracting clones showed balanced CD4/CD8 phenotypes, whereas a second wave of clones that expanded from day 15 to 37 leaned towards CD4+. The detection of some responding clones in pre-infection memory suggests that pre-existing cross-reactive memory T cells joined the SARS-CoV-2 response. Contracting CD4+ clones were located mainly in the CM and EM memory subsets, whereas CD8+ clones were found to be enriched in EMRA. Only a couple of mild cases were covered in the study, and larger cohorts including severe cases with pre-infection samples were considered necessary.

Comments on this clonotype: Its antigen is not yet known. Base-call qualities are not available, and no considerably larger clone is one nucleotide away.

Ficoll-Paque density gradient centrifugation was the method used to isolate PBMCs. The chain is assembled from TRBV25-1 and TRBJ2-5, with TRBD1 tentatively as D gene (7 bases match). The sequence derives from an adult woman who had mild COVID-19 (a few samples of this study predate the infection). The sample titles of this study are shuffled in the database, so cell type and time point are left out; the donor was told from shared clones. The sequenced sample was PBMCs or a T cell subset sorted from them (not recorded which). In nucleotide form, the sequence is TGTGCCAGCAGTAGGCAGGGGGGATTGGAGACCCAGTACTTC. It is translated as CASSRQGGLETQYF.